Sequencing of this TCR beta chain was carried out in a study of cytomegalovirus exposure and HLA in healthy donors. Looking at the study overall: An analysis done earlier identified about 120 million unique TCR beta sequences from around 180 million T cells. Study-level results: When the data were analyzed later, several of the most significant clusters appeared to be linked to common viral pathogens. TCR sequences were mostly rare, though some public TCRs occurred in many donors. What TCR beta sequences reportedly achieved was accurate prediction of HLA-A and HLA-B alleles in most subjects.

Primers included in the PCR were 60 Vbeta and 13 Jbeta primers. The protocol was immunoSEQ multiplex PCR, while the TCRdb copy is restricted to in-frame clones and leaves out a portion. The sample consists of 70,000 to 95,000 clones, roughly 80% of them appearing once. The CDR3 loop spans 16 amino acids. The ends lost 5 bases at V and 0 bases at J; junction bases unmatched: 7. CDR1 is SNHLY and CDR2 is FYNNEI in the germline V gene. Remarks on this clone: Its antigen is unknown.

Sequenced sample: PBMCs. The rearrangement uses TRBV2 and TRBJ2-1, with 7 bases aligning to TRBD2. This receptor was taken from a woman between 40 and 50 years old in good health and CMV-seropositive. The CDR3 DNA reads as TGTGCCAGCAGTCAGCTCGGGGGGAGCTCCTACAATGAGCAGTTCTTC. Translated: CASSQLGGSSYNEQFF. Full variable domain (rest looked up from reference TRBV2 and TRBJ2-1): EPEVTQTPSHQVTQMGQEVILRCVPISNHLYFYWYRQILGQKVEFLVSFYNNEISEKSEIFDDQFSVERPDGSNFTLKIRSTKLEDSAMYFCASSQLGGSSYNEQFFGPGTRLTVL.